The clone carrying this TCR beta chain was seen at least ten times. Its antigen is not identified. This sample was included in a study of T cells after yellow fever vaccination. Whole-study context: Fractions containing few cells were prepared with SMART-Seq v4 Ultra Low Input. General observations from the study: Abundant bulk-derived clonotypes could contaminate FACS-sorted repertoires.

TCRdb reprocessed the 5' RACE reads with MiXCR, giving one entry per CDR3 protein. The table has over 110,000 distinct CDR3 sequences, 7% to 9% seen once. Germline lookup yields CDR1 SGHAT and CDR2 FQNNGV. V dropped 3 bases and J dropped 1 base, with 13 bases sitting between them. The CDR3 is 16 residues long. This sample comprised CD4+ T cells sorted from PBMCs, obtained 5 days after the yellow fever booster vaccination. This sequence joins TRBV11-2 and TRBJ2-1; TRBD2 is a possible D gene (6 bases). The TCR originated in a man aged 30-40 years who received the YFV17D yellow fever vaccine. CDR3 in DNA: TGTGCCAGCAGCTTCTTTCGGGAGCGTTCCTACAATGAGCAGTTCTTC. Its translation is CASSFFRERSYNEQFF. Using reference TRBV11-2 and TRBJ2-1 for the parts outside the CDR3, the full variable domain is EAGVAQSPRYKIIEKRQSVAFWCNPISGHATLYWYQQILGQGPKLLIQFQNNGVVDDSQLPKDRFSAERLKGVDSTLKIQPAKLEDSAVYLCASSFFRERSYNEQFFGPGTRLTVL.